These 19 T cell receptor beta chains came from one sample sequenced in a study of T cells in Graves' hyperthyroidism and ophthalmopathy. Amplified TCR beta CDR3 regions came from RNA transcripts. The HTBI primer set served for first-round RT-PCR of the TCR CDR3. TCRdb reprocessed the multiplex PCR reads via MiXCR and lists one record per CDR3 protein. The table records just under 750,000 distinct CDR3 sequences, 30% to 40% of them present only once. Specimen: blood. The source of these receptors is a woman between 35 and 50 years old with Graves' hyperthyroidism.

Comments on this clonotype: This clone may be a read error of a much larger clone one base away. The chain uses TRBV7-9 and TRBJ2-5, with TRBD1 as a possible D gene (5 bases). The germline V gene has CDR1 SEHNR and CDR2 FQNEAQ (reference sequence). V was cut by 5 bases and J by 4 bases, with 14 bases left in between. The CDR3 extends over 14 amino acids. CDR3 amino acids: CASSVMWGRETQYF. The CDR3 region has the DNA TGTGCCAGCAGCGTGATGTGGGGCCGAGAGACCCAGTACTTC.

About this clonotype itself: Given a much more abundant clone one base away, this may be a read error. The V and J genes are TRBV5-5 and TRBJ2-5; D gene unclear. CDR1 and CDR2 from the germline V gene are SGHKS and YYEKEE (reference sequence). Trimming stripped 4 bases from V and 6 bases from J, with 16 bases between. This CDR3 contains 14 residues. The CDR3 loop reads CASSPEAWVKTQYF. CDR3 nucleotide sequence: TGTGCCAGCAGCCCAGAAGCGTGGGTAAAGACCCAGTACTTC.

This clonotype occurred a few times. The J gene is TRBJ2-7, the V gene TRBV6-5; D is unresolved. The V end lost 6 bases, the J end lost 2 bases, and 14 bases lay between the germline ends. The CDR3 length is 14 residues. Germline V CDR1 and CDR2: MNHEY, SVGAGI. CDR3 sequence (DNA): TGTGCCAGCAGCCTCCACCGGGCTACCTACGAGCAGTACTTC. The encoded protein is CASSLHRATYEQYF.

This clonotype was detected ten times or more. V is TRBV25-1 and J is TRBJ1-4, with D uncertain. With 2 bases removed from V and 5 bases from J, the gap between germline ends came to 9 bases. CDR1 is MGHDK and CDR2 is SYGVNS in the germline V gene. There are 14 residues in the CDR3. The CDR3 loop is CASSEPAENEKLFF. DNA of the CDR3: TGTGCCAGCAGTGAACCCGCTGAAAATGAAAAACTGTTTTTT.

The chain recombines TRBV9 with TRBJ1-3; D ambiguous. Germline V lookup: CDR1 SGDLS, CDR2 YYNGEE. CDR3 length equals 15 residues. V was clipped by 0 bases and J by 0 bases, with 7 bases between them. The CDR3 region is CASSVAGASGNTIYF. The CDR3 nucleotides read TGTGCCAGCAGCGTAGCAGGAGCCTCTGGAAACACCATATATTTT. Full variable domain (rest looked up from reference TRBV9 and TRBJ1-3): DSGVTQTPKHLITATGQRVTLRCSPRSGDLSVYWYQQSLDQGLQFLIQYYNGEERAKGNILERFSAQQFPDLHSELNLSSLELGDSALYFCASSVAGASGNTIYFGEGSWLTVV.

This clonotype was recorded at least ten times. This chain links TRBV7-9 with TRBJ1-2, with 8 bases that match TRBD1. This CDR3 has 13 amino acids. The ends lost 8 bases at V and 6 bases at J; junction bases unmatched: 8. Germline lookup yields CDR1 SEHNR and CDR2 FQNEAQ (reference sequence). The CDR3 sequence is CASAAGQGDGYTF. The CDR3 DNA reads TGTGCCAGCGCAGCAGGACAGGGAGATGGCTACACCTTC.

The chain employs TRBV7-3 and TRBJ1-2; D is perhaps TRBD1 (5 bases). The V gene lost 4 bases and the J gene lost 7 bases, with 13 bases spanning the gap. The CDR3 has 13 amino acids. The germline V gene encodes CDR1 SGHTA and CDR2 FQGTGA. The CDR3 bases are TGTGCCAGCAGCTCACAAGGGACGGGTGGCTACACCTTC. It specifies CASSSQGTGGYTF.

This clonotype turned up a few times. The rearrangement joins TRBV6-5 to TRBJ2-5; either TRBD1 or TRBD2 may supply D (5 bases each). The germline gives CDR1 MNHEY, CDR2 SVGAGI. This CDR3 region has 13 residues. V lost 8 bases and J 4 bases, leaving 14 bases between the germline ends. CDR3 coding DNA: TGTGCCAGCCATGGATGGGACGGAGAGACCCAGTACTTC. Its protein is CASHGWDGETQYF.

This clonotype was recorded at least ten times. The rearrangement uses TRBV29-1 and TRBJ1-1; D gene ambiguous. V lost 2 bases, J lost 1 base, and 5 bases lay in between. The CDR3 runs 12 residues. The germline CDR1 and CDR2 sequences are SQVTM and ANQGSEA. CDR3 sequence: CSVESANTEAFF. The DNA for the CDR3 is TGCAGCGTTGAATCAGCGAACACTGAAGCTTTCTTT.

Comment on this clonotype: The germline gene is not matched at one end of the junction; a read error may be the cause. V is TRBV7-9 and J is TRBJ1-2, with no clear D. Germline V gene lookup returns CDR1 SEHNR and CDR2 FQNEAQ (reference sequence). There are 12 residues in the CDR3. The CDR3 loop reads CASSLGDKGRIF. The CDR3 nucleotides read TGTGCCAGCAGCCTTGGAGACAAAGGTCGCATCTTC.

This clonotype was detected many times. This chain uses TRBV4-3 with TRBJ2-7, with D maybe TRBD1 (5 bases). Germline CDR1 LGHNA, CDR2 YSLEER. This CDR3 contains 13 residues. V lost 1 base and J 3 bases, leaving 7 bases between the germline ends. CDR3 bases: TGCGCCAGCAGCCAAGTCAGGGACTACGAGCAGTACTTC. As protein: CASSQVRDYEQYF.

The chain combines TRBV7-2 with TRBJ1-5, with 11 positions matching TRBD1. After removal of 5 bases from V and 16 bases from J, the junction contained 7 bases not matched to a gene. Germline loops: CDR1 SGHTA, CDR2 FQGNSA. There are 12 residues in the CDR3. The CDR3 sequence is CASSPGQGEKHF. Written as DNA, the CDR3 is TGTGCCAGCAGCCCGGGACAGGGGGAAAAACATTTT.

The DNA of the CDR3 is TGTGCCAGCAGGCCAAGGACTCGCTACGAGCAGTACTTC. Translation: CASRPRTRYEQYF. This sequence joins TRBV6-5 and TRBJ2-7; TRBD2 is a possible D gene (5 bases). The V end lost 6 bases, the J end lost 3 bases, and 12 bases lay between the germline ends. The CDR3 is made up of 13 amino acids. The germline V gene encodes CDR1 MNHEY and CDR2 SVGAGI.

V is TRBV10-1 and J is TRBJ1-3; perhaps TRBD1 as D (6 bases). The germline V and J ends were trimmed by 9 bases and 5 bases, with 14 bases remaining between them. The CDR3 has 13 residues. Germline CDR1 is WNHNN and CDR2 is SYGVQD (reference sequence). The CDR3 DNA is TGCGCCAGTACGGCAGGGGATCGAAACACCATATATTTT. Its protein product is CASTAGDRNTIYF.

Comment on this clonotype: A much larger clonotype is one base distant, so this may be a read error. This chain connects TRBV19 to TRBJ1-1; perhaps TRBD1 as D (6 bases). In germline, CDR1 is LNHDA, CDR2 SQIVND (reference sequence). CDR3 length equals 13 residues. The CDR3: CAGSKTGNTEAFF. The CDR3 region has the DNA TGTGCCGGTAGTAAGACAGGTAACACTGAAGCTTTCTTT. Using reference TRBV19 and TRBJ1-1 for the parts outside the CDR3, the full variable domain is DGGITQSPKYLFRKEGQNVTLSCEQNLNHDAMYWYRQDPGQGLRLIYYSQIVNDFQKGDIAEGYSVSREKKESFPLTVTSAQKNPTAFYLCAGSKTGNTEAFFGQGTRLTVV.

In this sample, this clonotype turned up a few times. The chain employs TRBV7-3 and TRBJ2-7; TRBD2 aligns across 8 bases. Germline values: CDR1 SGHTA, CDR2 FQGTGA. J gave up 2 bases and V 5 bases, and 5 bases lay outside the gene matches. The CDR3 totals 14 residues. The CDR3 DNA sequence: TGTGCCAGCAGCCCCGTGGGACTAGCCTACGAGCAGTACTTC. It yields the protein CASSPVGLAYEQYF. Variable domain in full (rest from reference TRBV7-3 and TRBJ2-7): GAGVSQTPSNKVTEKGKYVELRCDPISGHTALYWYRQSLGQGPEFLIYFQGTGAADDSGLPNDRFFAVRPEGSVSTLKIQRTERGDSAVYLCASSPVGLAYEQYFGPGTRLTVT.

The J gene is TRBJ1-2, the V gene TRBV6-5; 7 nucleotides match TRBD1. V lost 7 bases, J lost 3 bases, and 8 bases stayed unmatched. Germline-derived CDR1 and CDR2 are MNHEY and SVGAGI. The CDR3 sequence is 14 residues long. CDR3 DNA: TGTGCCAGCACCAAACCCCAGGGGGACTATGGCTACACCTTC. Its translation is CASTKPQGDYGYTF.

Of note for this clonotype: A much larger clone differs from this one at a single base, so this may be a read error. The chain has TRBV7-9 and TRBJ2-7, with D possibly called TRBD1 or TRBD2 (5 bases each). Between the trimmed V and J ends, which lost 9 bases and 0 bases, there was a span of 15 bases. The CDR3 runs to 14 residues. Germline V gene sequence: CDR1 SEHNR, CDR2 FQNEAQ (reference sequence). In DNA, the CDR3 is TGTGCCAGTTCTACCGGGACCCACTCCTACGAGCAGTACTTC. Encoded protein: CASSTGTHSYEQYF. Full variable domain (rest looked up from reference TRBV7-9 and TRBJ2-7): DTGVSQNPRHKITKRGQNVTFRCDPISEHNRLYWYRQTLGQGPEFLTYFQNEAQLEKSRLLSDRFSAERPKGSFSTLEIQRTEQGDSAMYLCASSTGTHSYEQYFGPGTRLTVT.

The chain recombines TRBV29-1 with TRBJ2-3; D is undetermined. Trimming stripped 7 bases from V and 3 bases from J, with 14 bases between. Germline CDR1 reads SQVTM; CDR2 reads ANQGSEA. The CDR3 has 13 amino acids. The CDR3 here is CSGYWRETDTQYF. For the CDR3, the DNA is TGCAGCGGGTACTGGCGTGAAACAGATACGCAGTATTTT.